This T cell receptor beta chain appears in the sequencing data of a study of T cell clones after liver transplantation. Looking at the study overall: TCRbeta sequencing after a pre-transplant mixed lymphocyte reaction identified graft-donor-reactive clones, later tracked in post-transplant blood.

The CDR3 extends over 16 amino acids. V shed 7 bases and J shed 0 bases, with 18 bases lying between them. Per the germline V gene, CDR1 is LNHDA and CDR2 is SQIVND (reference sequence). TCRdb keeps only in-frame clones here, not all; method: immunoSEQ multiplex PCR. The table includes 70,000 to 80,000 clones, more than 90% detected once. The rearrangement uses TRBV19 and TRBJ1-1; D uncertain. The sequences come from CD4+ T cells from blood, collected before liver transplant. The source of this sequence is a human donor who received a liver transplant. CDR3 nucleotides: TGTGCCAGTAAGTCGTCGGCCTCAGCAATGAACACTGAAGCTTTCTTT. The encoded protein is CASKSSASAMNTEAFF.